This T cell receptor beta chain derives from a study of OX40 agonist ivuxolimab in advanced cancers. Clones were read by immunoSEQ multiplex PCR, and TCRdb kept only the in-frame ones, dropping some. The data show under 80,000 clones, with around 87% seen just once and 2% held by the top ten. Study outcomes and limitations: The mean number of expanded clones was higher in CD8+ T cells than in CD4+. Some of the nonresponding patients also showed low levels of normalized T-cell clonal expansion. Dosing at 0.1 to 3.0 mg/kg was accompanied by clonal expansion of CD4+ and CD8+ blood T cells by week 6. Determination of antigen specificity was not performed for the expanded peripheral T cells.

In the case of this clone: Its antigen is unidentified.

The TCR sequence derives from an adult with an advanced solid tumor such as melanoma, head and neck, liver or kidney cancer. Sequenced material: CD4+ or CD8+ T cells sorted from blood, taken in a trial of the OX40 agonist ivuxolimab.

The CDR3 DNA follows: TGTGCCAGCAGACCGAACACTGAAGCTTTCTTT. This translates into CASRPNTEAFF. The gene calls are TRBV2 and TRBJ1-1; D gene ambiguous. With 6 bases removed from V and 1 base from J, the gap between germline ends came to 3 bases. The CDR3 sequence is 11 residues long. Germline loops: CDR1 SNHLY, CDR2 FYNNEI.